Below are 5 T cell receptor beta chains sequenced from a single sample in a study of PD-1 blockade in mismatch repair-deficient tumors. TCRdb's copy holds only in-frame clones and misses some; the assay was immunoSEQ multiplex PCR. The sample has roughly 45,000 clones; around 77% are singletons. The sample consisted of PBMCs, taken before pembrolizumab treatment. The receptors come from an adult with mismatch repair-deficient cancer.

The genes are TRBV19 and TRBJ1-5, with a tentative D call TRBD1 (6 bases). The CDR3 is 14 amino acids. The V and J ends lost 3 bases and 2 bases respectively, with 8 bases between them. Germline CDR1 and CDR2: LNHDA and SQIVND (reference sequence). The CDR3 is CASSIRQGNQPQHF. DNA for the CDR3: TGTGCCAGTAGTATTAGACAGGGCAATCAGCCCCAGCATTTT.

The chain has TRBV19 and TRBJ1-1; D is undetermined. There are 16 residues in the CDR3. Germline V CDR1 and CDR2: LNHDA, SQIVND (reference sequence). V lost 4 bases and J 0 bases, leaving 15 bases between the germline ends. Here the CDR3 reads CASSSSDLGLNTEAFF. The CDR3 DNA is TGTGCCAGTAGTAGCTCCGACTTGGGGTTGAACACTGAAGCTTTCTTT. The whole variable domain, filled in from reference TRBV19 and TRBJ1-1, reads DGGITQSPKYLFRKEGQNVTLSCEQNLNHDAMYWYRQDPGQGLRLIYYSQIVNDFQKGDIAEGYSVSREKKESFPLTVTSAQKNPTAFYLCASSSSDLGLNTEAFFGQGTRLTVV.

This clone was counted between two and nine times. The chain employs TRBV2 and TRBJ2-3; a weak D match, TRBD1 (5 bases). The CDR3 totals 13 residues. Germline CDR1 is SNHLY and CDR2 is FYNNEI. V was cut by 6 bases and J by 3 bases, with 10 bases left in between. The chain's CDR3 is CASSERGTDTQYF. The CDR3 DNA reads TGTGCCAGCAGCGAAAGGGGTACAGATACGCAGTATTTT. Full variable domain (outside the CDR3, taken from reference TRBV2 and TRBJ2-3): EPEVTQTPSHQVTQMGQEVILRCVPISNHLYFYWYRQILGQKVEFLVSFYNNEISEKSEIFDDQFSVERPDGSNFTLKIRSTKLEDSAMYFCASSERGTDTQYFGPGTRLTVL.

J is TRBJ2-3 and V is TRBV29-1, with unresolved D. CDR1 and CDR2 (germline): SQVTM, ANQGSEA. Trimming removed 6 bases at V and 2 bases at J, with 9 bases between. The CDR3 has 12 amino acids. CDR3 loop: CSVRSFTDTQYF. CDR3 in DNA: TGCAGCGTGAGGAGTTTCACAGATACGCAGTATTTT.

The V call is TRBV30, the J call TRBJ1-1; 7 bases align to TRBD1. The germline gives CDR1 GTSNPN, CDR2 SVGIG (reference sequence). V gave up 5 bases and J gave up 8 bases; unmatched junction bases: 8. The CDR3 covers 12 residues. The CDR3 DNA reads TGTGCCTGGGGACCCGGGACAGCCGAAGCTTTCTTT. The encoded protein is CAWGPGTAEAFF.